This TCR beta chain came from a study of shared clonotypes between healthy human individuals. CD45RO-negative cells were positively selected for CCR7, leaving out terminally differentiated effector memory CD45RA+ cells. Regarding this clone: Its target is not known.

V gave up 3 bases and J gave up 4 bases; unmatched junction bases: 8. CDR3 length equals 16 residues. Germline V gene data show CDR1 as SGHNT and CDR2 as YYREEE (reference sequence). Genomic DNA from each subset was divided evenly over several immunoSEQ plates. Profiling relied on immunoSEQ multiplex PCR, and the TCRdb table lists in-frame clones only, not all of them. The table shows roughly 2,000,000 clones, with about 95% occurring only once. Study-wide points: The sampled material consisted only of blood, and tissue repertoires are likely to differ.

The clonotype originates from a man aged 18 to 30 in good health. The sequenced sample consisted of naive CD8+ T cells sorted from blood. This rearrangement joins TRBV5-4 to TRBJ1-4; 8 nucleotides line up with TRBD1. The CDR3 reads CASSYSGTGFNEKLFF. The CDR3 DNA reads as TGTGCCAGCAGCTACTCCGGGACAGGTTTTAATGAAAAACTGTTTTTT.